This TCR beta chain was sequenced during a study of CD8 T cells in Susac syndrome. This CDR3 comprises 14 residues. V was pared by 6 bases and J by 10 bases, with 19 bases between. Germline CDR1 is MNHEY and CDR2 is SVGEGT. The multiple sclerosis controls were treatment-naive patients affected by stable or active relapsing-remitting disease. With random hexamers, roughly 0.45 to 1 ug RNA was reverse transcribed. The immunoSEQ assay covered 54 Vbeta and 13 Jbeta segments for CDR3. Using its own MiXCR run on the immunoSEQ multiplex PCR reads, TCRdb lists one record per CDR3 protein. Of 150,000 to 200,000 distinct CDR3 sequences listed, approximately 93% are singletons.

The sequencing sample was made of CD4+ T cells from PBMCs. This sequence originates from a human donor with multiple sclerosis. The chain joins TRBV6-2 or TRBV6-3 to TRBJ1-5; possible D gene TRBD1, 5 bases. CDR3 nucleotide sequence: TGTGCCAGCAGGACTGGGACGCAAACTTCACCCCAGCATTTT. Translated: CASRTGTQTSPQHF.